The 27 T cell receptor beta chains presented below share a single source sample, sequenced in a study of T cell responses to AZD1222 COVID-19 vaccine. TCRdb's table, derived via immunoSEQ multiplex PCR, lists solely in-frame clones and lacks some. The table lists over 100,000 clones, about 82% of them singletons. The sample here was peripheral blood, taken on day 0 of AZD1222 vaccination. These receptors were obtained from an adult in good health.

This chain links TRBV7-2 with TRBJ1-4; TRBD1 might be the D (5 bases). The V gene's germline CDR1 is SGHTA and CDR2 FQGNSA. V was clipped by 6 bases and J by 3 bases, with 11 bases between them. CDR3 length: 14 residues. The CDR3 nucleotides are TGTGCCAGCAGTACAGGCTTTTCTAATGAAAAACTGTTTTTT. Protein sequence: CASSTGFSNEKLFF. The full variable domain, its missing parts supplied by reference TRBV7-2 and TRBJ1-4, is GAGVSQSPSNKVTEKGKDVELRCDPISGHTALYWYRQSLGQGLEFLIYFQGNSAPDKSGLPSDRFSAERTGGSVSTLTIQRTQQEDSAVYLCASSTGFSNEKLFFGSGTQLSVL.

The J gene is TRBJ1-1, the V gene TRBV7-3; weak D call: TRBD1 (5 bases). This CDR3 is 13 amino acids long. V lost 5 bases to trimming and J lost 7 bases, with 14 bases between them. Germline V lookup: CDR1 SGHTA, CDR2 FQGTGA. Written as DNA, the CDR3 is TGTGCCAGCAGCCCCACTTACGGGGGTGAAGCTTTCTTT. Its protein is CASSPTYGGEAFF. The whole variable domain, remainder taken from reference TRBV7-3 and TRBJ1-1, is GAGVSQTPSNKVTEKGKYVELRCDPISGHTALYWYRQSLGQGPEFLIYFQGTGAADDSGLPNDRFFAVRPEGSVSTLKIQRTERGDSAVYLCASSPTYGGEAFFGQGTRLTVV.

The chain uses TRBV30 and TRBJ2-2; 8 nucleotides match TRBD2. V gave up 2 bases and J gave up 7 bases; unmatched junction bases: 3. The CDR3 spans 13 residues. CDR1 and CDR2 from the germline V gene are GTSNPN and SVGIG (reference sequence). CDR3 bases: TGTGCCTGGAGTTCGACTAGCGTCGGGGAGCTGTTTTTT. Protein product: CAWSSTSVGELFF.

The CDR3 region has the DNA TGTGCCAGCAGCTTAGTGTGGACTAGTGGTACCGGGGAGCTGTTTTTT. Translation: CASSLVWTSGTGELFF. The chain recombines TRBV7-6 with TRBJ2-2; 7 nucleotides line up with TRBD2. Germline V gene data show CDR1 as SGHVS and CDR2 as FNYEAQ. This CDR3 is built from 16 residues. The J segment lost 5 bases and the V segment lost 1 base, leaving 7 bases of the junction unmatched.

V gene TRBV3-1 (or the pseudogene TRBV3-2) combines with J gene TRBJ2-7; D remains unclear. Germline values: CDR1 LGHDT, CDR2 YNNKEL (reference sequence). Trimming pared 1 base from V and 3 bases from J, leaving 19 bases between. This CDR3 is built from 17 residues. The CDR3 region is CASSQGYKESLRYEQYF. The CDR3 nucleotides are TGTGCCAGCAGCCAAGGTTATAAGGAGAGTCTGCGCTACGAGCAGTACTTC.

The rearrangement joins TRBV24-1 to TRBJ2-3; D not certain. The germline gives CDR1 KGHDR, CDR2 SFDVKD. The CDR3 runs 16 residues. Trimming cost V 0 bases and J 0 bases, with 9 bases left between them. This chain's CDR3 is CATSDLHAASTDTQYF. The CDR3 bases are TGTGCCACCAGTGATTTGCACGCGGCTAGCACAGATACGCAGTATTTT.

The chain uses TRBV5-6 and TRBJ1-1; D not resolved. Per germline, CDR1 SGHDT and CDR2 YYEEEE. V gave up 4 bases and J gave up 2 bases, with 9 bases separating them. The CDR3 sequence is 13 residues long. As DNA, the CDR3 is TGTGCCAGCAGCCACACACCCAACACTGAAGCTTTCTTT. Amino acids: CASSHTPNTEAFF. Drawing the rest from reference TRBV5-6 and TRBJ1-1, the complete variable domain is DAGVTQSPTHLIKTRGQQVTLRCSPKSGHDTVSWYQQALGQGPQFIFQYYEEEERQRGNFPDRFSGHQFPNYSSELNVNALLLGDSALYLCASSHTPNTEAFFGQGTRLTVV.

A word on this clone: The sample carries other DNA sequences with the same CDR3. This chain joins TRBV9 and TRBJ1-5; no reliable D call. The V end lost 7 bases, the J end lost 4 bases, and 6 bases lay between the germline ends. Germline loops: CDR1 SGDLS, CDR2 YYNGEE. The CDR3 runs 11 residues. CDR3 protein: CASGRNQPQHF. CDR3 bases: TGTGCCAGCGGACGGAATCAGCCCCAGCATTTT.

This rearrangement joins TRBV28 to TRBJ2-7; D gene uncertain. V shed 2 bases and J shed 7 bases, with 24 bases lying between them. Germline CDR1 reads MDHEN; CDR2 reads SYDVKM. This CDR3 has 17 amino acids. The CDR3 loop is CASSLSIIDGVPLEQYF. The CDR3 bases are TGTGCCAGCAGTTTAAGCATAATAGATGGTGTGCCGCTGGAGCAGTACTTC.

The genes are TRBV5-8 and TRBJ2-7; D unclear. Germline loops: CDR1 SGHTS, CDR2 YDEGEE. The CDR3 totals 14 residues. V was clipped by 6 bases and J by 2 bases, with 15 bases between them. The CDR3 DNA follows: TGTGCCAGCACCCTCGCAGGCAGAGCCTACGAGCAGTACTTC. It is translated as CASTLAGRAYEQYF.

CDR3 loop: CAITKDPLTEAFF. The CDR3 DNA follows: TGTGCCATCACTAAAGATCCTCTCACTGAAGCTTTCTTT. The J gene is TRBJ1-1, the V gene TRBV10-3; no clear D gene. CDR1 ENHRY and CDR2 SYGVKD come from the germline V gene. V shed 7 bases and J shed 4 bases, with 13 bases lying between them. This CDR3 spans 13 amino acids.

The V call is TRBV7-9, the J call TRBJ2-1; 11 nucleotides match TRBD2. The CDR3 length is 14 residues. The J segment lost 14 bases and the V segment lost 3 bases, leaving 9 bases of the junction unmatched. Germline assignment: CDR1 SEHNR and CDR2 FQNEAQ (reference sequence). CDR3 nucleotide sequence: TGTGCCAGCAGCTTTGGTAGCGGGGGGGCGGCAAAGTTCTTC. Amino acid sequence: CASSFGSGGAAKFF.

CDR3 sequence: CASSPNRRNSPLHF. The CDR3, as DNA: TGTGCCAGCAGCCCCAACCGAAGAAATTCACCCCTCCACTTT. The gene calls are TRBV7-9 and TRBJ1-6; D not resolved. Germline CDR1 and CDR2: SEHNR and FQNEAQ (reference sequence). Trimming took off 5 bases at V and 7 bases at J, with 12 bases between the two ends. This CDR3 spans 14 amino acids.

The chain carries TRBV28 and TRBJ1-5; D is possibly TRBD1 (5 bases). The CDR3 spans 15 residues. The germline gives CDR1 MDHEN, CDR2 SYDVKM. V lost 7 bases and J 3 bases, leaving 16 bases between the germline ends. CDR3 sequence: CASTRDGGYNQPQHF. CDR3 DNA: TGTGCCAGCACGAGGGACGGAGGATACAATCAGCCCCAGCATTTT. The full variable domain, in which reference TRBV28 and TRBJ1-5 provide the parts outside the CDR3, is DVKVTQSSRYLVKRTGEKVFLECVQDMDHENMFWYRQDPGLGLRLIYFSYDVKMKEKGDIPEGYSVSREKKERFSLILESASTNQTSMYLCASTRDGGYNQPQHFGDGTRLSIL.

The rearrangement joins TRBV5-8 to TRBJ1-2, with a possible D match to TRBD1 (6 bases). Germline CDR1 is SGHTS and CDR2 is YDEGEE. The CDR3 is made up of 15 amino acids. Trimming shortened V by 0 bases and J by 4 bases, and 13 bases separated the two germline ends. CDR3 sequence (DNA): TGTGCCAGCAGCTTGGGTCCAGGGGTATTCTATGGCTACACCTTC. This codes for CASSLGPGVFYGYTF. Full variable domain (missing parts from reference TRBV5-8 and TRBJ1-2): EAGVTQSPTHLIKTRGQQATLRCSPISGHTSVYWYQQALGLGLQFLLWYDEGEERNRGNFPPRFSGRQFPNYSSELNVNALELEDSALYLCASSLGPGVFYGYTFGSGTRLTVV.

This chain uses TRBV19 with TRBJ1-5; a possible D gene is TRBD1 (6 bases). The CDR3 totals 14 residues. The V end lost 6 bases, the J end lost 3 bases, and 12 bases lay between the germline ends. Per germline, CDR1 LNHDA and CDR2 SQIVND (reference sequence). The CDR3 loop is CASRADRSNQPQHF. The DNA of the CDR3 is TGTGCCAGTAGAGCGGACAGATCCAATCAGCCCCAGCATTTT.

The chain combines TRBV27 with TRBJ2-7; 7 positions match TRBD1. J gave up 4 bases and V 0 bases, and 3 bases lay outside the gene matches. The CDR3 is made up of 14 amino acids. Germline loops: CDR1 MNHEY, CDR2 SMNVEV (reference sequence). The CDR3 reads CASSLSARGYEQYF. In nucleotides, the CDR3 is TGTGCCAGCAGTTTATCGGCCAGGGGGTACGAGCAGTACTTC.

This chain links TRBV6-1 with TRBJ1-6; D remains ambiguous. The V gene lost 4 bases and the J gene lost 4 bases, with 14 bases spanning the gap. Germline V gives CDR1 MNHNS, CDR2 SASEGT. The CDR3 has 16 amino acids. The CDR3 bases are TGTGCCAGCAGTGCCCAGGTCCCGGGGTATAATTCACCCCTCCACTTT. Its protein is CASSAQVPGYNSPLHF.

The chain has TRBV5-4 and TRBJ1-2, with D tentatively TRBD1 (5 bases). CDR1 SGHNT and CDR2 YYREEE come from the germline V gene (reference sequence). Trimming removed 1 base at V and 0 bases at J, with 10 bases between. The CDR3 totals 15 residues. This CDR3 is CASSLWDGANYGYTF. CDR3 nucleotide sequence: TGTGCCAGCAGCTTGTGGGACGGCGCTAACTATGGCTACACCTTC.

The chain employs TRBV4-1 and TRBJ1-2, with D hard to call. Trimming left V 1 base short and J 4 bases short, with 10 bases between. Germline lookup yields CDR1 MGHRA and CDR2 YSYEKL. CDR3 size: 14 residues. The CDR3 region has the DNA TGCGCCAGCAGCCAAGGTGGGGTACCCTATGGCTACACCTTC. The encoded protein is CASSQGGVPYGYTF.

The CDR3 DNA reads TGTGCCAGCAGCCAAGATTGGGGGGTTAGAGATAATGAGCAGTTCTTC. It yields the protein CASSQDWGVRDNEQFF. The rearrangement joins TRBV3-1 (or the pseudogene TRBV3-2) to TRBJ2-1, with D possibly matching TRBD2 (6 bases). Germline CDR1 LGHDT, CDR2 YNNKEL (reference sequence). This CDR3 is built from 16 residues. The germline V and J ends were trimmed by 0 bases and 7 bases, with 16 bases remaining between them.

The table lists this clone with a few counts. The rearrangement uses TRBV5-4 and TRBJ1-2; D is perhaps TRBD1 (6 bases). The germline V gene has CDR1 SGHNT and CDR2 YYREEE (reference sequence). This CDR3 comprises 17 residues. Trimming cost V 2 bases and J 6 bases, with 23 bases left between them. The CDR3 sequence: CASSFRPHKTGMDGYTF. The CDR3 nucleotides read TGTGCCAGCAGCTTCAGACCCCATAAAACAGGGATGGATGGCTACACCTTC.

The chain uses TRBV7-2 and TRBJ2-7; 8 positions match TRBD2. The CDR3 runs to 16 residues. V lost 4 bases and J lost 5; bases outside the gene matches: 13. The germline CDR1 and CDR2 sequences are SGHTA and FQGNSA. CDR3 region: CASSSDSGSGVHEQYF. CDR3 nucleotide sequence: TGTGCCAGCAGCTCCGATAGTGGTAGCGGGGTCCACGAGCAGTACTTC.

The chain combines TRBV18 with TRBJ1-5; the match to TRBD1 covers 8 bases. The CDR3 is made up of 15 amino acids. The germline V gene has CDR1 KGHSH and CDR2 LQKENI. J gave up 2 bases and V 6 bases, and 6 bases lay outside the gene matches. This CDR3 is CASSLRGRGNQPQHF. CDR3 in DNA: TGTGCCAGCTCGCTCAGGGGGCGCGGCAATCAGCCCCAGCATTTT.

This chain connects TRBV6-2 or TRBV6-3 to TRBJ2-3; D perhaps matches TRBD2 (5 bases). This CDR3 is built from 16 residues. V was clipped by 6 bases and J by 1 base, with 17 bases between them. Germline-derived CDR1 and CDR2 are MNHEY and SVGEGT. CDR3 in amino acids: CASSHPSAERTDTQYF. The CDR3 bases are TGTGCCAGCAGCCATCCGTCAGCGGAGCGCACAGATACGCAGTATTTT.

The rearrangement links TRBV4-3 to TRBJ1-1, with D tentatively TRBD1 (5 bases). Germline CDR1 LGHNA, CDR2 YSLEER. The CDR3 covers 15 residues. Trimming removed 0 bases from V and 3 bases from J, with 11 bases in between. CDR3 in amino acids: CASSQDSGGDTEAFF. In DNA form, the CDR3 reads TGCGCCAGCAGCCAAGATTCAGGAGGGGACACTGAAGCTTTCTTT.

The chain couples TRBV5-3 to TRBJ1-5; tentative D call: TRBD1 (5 bases). TRBV5-3 is noted as an ORF with a role that remains uncertain. The CDR3 consists of 16 residues. The V and J ends lost 2 bases and 2 bases respectively, with 14 bases between them. The CDR3 DNA follows: TGTGCCAGAAGCTTATGGGGAAGGGGACGCAATCAGCCCCAGCATTTT. Translated, it gives CARSLWGRGRNQPQHF.